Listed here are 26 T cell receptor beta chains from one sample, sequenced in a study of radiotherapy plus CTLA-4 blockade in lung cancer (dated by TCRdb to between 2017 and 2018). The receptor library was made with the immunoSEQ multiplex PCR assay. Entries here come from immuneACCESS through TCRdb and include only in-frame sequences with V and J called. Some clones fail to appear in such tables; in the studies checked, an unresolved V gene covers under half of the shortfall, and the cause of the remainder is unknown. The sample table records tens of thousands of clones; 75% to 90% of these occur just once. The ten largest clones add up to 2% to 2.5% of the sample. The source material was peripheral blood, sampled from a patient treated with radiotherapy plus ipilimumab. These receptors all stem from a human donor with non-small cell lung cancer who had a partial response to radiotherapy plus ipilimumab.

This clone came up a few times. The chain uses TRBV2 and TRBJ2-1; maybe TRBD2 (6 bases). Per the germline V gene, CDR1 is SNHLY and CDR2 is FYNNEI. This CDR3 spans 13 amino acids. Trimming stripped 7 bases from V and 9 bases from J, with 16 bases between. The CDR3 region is CASTEGKGGEQFF. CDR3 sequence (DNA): TGTGCCAGCACCGAAGGGAAGGGAGGTGAGCAGTTCTTC.

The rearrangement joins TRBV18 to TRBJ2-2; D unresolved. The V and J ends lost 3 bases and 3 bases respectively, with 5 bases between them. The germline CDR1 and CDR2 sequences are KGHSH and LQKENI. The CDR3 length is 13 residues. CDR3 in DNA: TGTGCCAGCTCACCGTTAGACACCGGGGAGCTGTTTTTT. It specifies CASSPLDTGELFF. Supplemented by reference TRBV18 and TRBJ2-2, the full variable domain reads NAGVMQNPRHLVRRRGQEARLRCSPMKGHSHVYWYRQLPEEGLKFMVYLQKENIIDESGMPKERFSAEFPKEGPSILRIQQVVRGDSAAYFCASSPLDTGELFFGEGSRLTVL.

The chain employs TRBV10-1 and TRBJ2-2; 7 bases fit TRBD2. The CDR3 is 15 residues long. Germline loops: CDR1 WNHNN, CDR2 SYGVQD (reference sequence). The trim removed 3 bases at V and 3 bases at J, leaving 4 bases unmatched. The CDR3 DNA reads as TGCGCCAGCAGTGAAGCGGGGTTGGACACCGGGGAGCTGTTTTTT. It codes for CASSEAGLDTGELFF.

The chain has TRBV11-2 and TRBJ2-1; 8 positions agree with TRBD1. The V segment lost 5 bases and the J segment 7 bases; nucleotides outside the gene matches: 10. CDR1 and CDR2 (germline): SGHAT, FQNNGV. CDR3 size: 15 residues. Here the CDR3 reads CASSPSGQGRNEQFF. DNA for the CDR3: TGTGCCAGCAGCCCATCTGGACAGGGCCGGAATGAGCAGTTCTTC. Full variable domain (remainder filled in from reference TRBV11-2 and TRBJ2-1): EAGVAQSPRYKIIEKRQSVAFWCNPISGHATLYWYQQILGQGPKLLIQFQNNGVVDDSQLPKDRFSAERLKGVDSTLKIQPAKLEDSAVYLCASSPSGQGRNEQFFGPGTRLTVL.

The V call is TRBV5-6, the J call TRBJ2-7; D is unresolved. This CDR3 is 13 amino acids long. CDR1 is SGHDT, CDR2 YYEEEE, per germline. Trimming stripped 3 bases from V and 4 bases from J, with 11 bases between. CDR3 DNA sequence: TGTGCCAGCAGCTCCAGCTTCGGGTACGAGCAGTACTTC. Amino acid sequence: CASSSSFGYEQYF.

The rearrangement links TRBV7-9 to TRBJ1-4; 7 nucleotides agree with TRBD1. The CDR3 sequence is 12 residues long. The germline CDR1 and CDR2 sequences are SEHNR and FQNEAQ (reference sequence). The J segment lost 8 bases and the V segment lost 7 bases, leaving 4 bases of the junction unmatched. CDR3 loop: CASTPTGEKLFF. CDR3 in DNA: TGTGCCAGCACCCCGACAGGGGAAAAACTGTTTTTT. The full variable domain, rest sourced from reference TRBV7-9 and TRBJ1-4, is DTGVSQNPRHKITKRGQNVTFRCDPISEHNRLYWYRQTLGQGPEFLTYFQNEAQLEKSRLLSDRFSAERPKGSFSTLEIQRTEQGDSAMYLCASTPTGEKLFFGSGTQLSVL.

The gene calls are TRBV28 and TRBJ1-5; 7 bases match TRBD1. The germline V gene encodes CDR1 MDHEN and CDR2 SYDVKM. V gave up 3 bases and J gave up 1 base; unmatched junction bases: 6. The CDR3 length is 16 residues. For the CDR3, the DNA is TGTGCCAGCAGTTTCAGGGGGTTCGGGAGCAATCAGCCCCAGCATTTT. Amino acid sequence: CASSFRGFGSNQPQHF.

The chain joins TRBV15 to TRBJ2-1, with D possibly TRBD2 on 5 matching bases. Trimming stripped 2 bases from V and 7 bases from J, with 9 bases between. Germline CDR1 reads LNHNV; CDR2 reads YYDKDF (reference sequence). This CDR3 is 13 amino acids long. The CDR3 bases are TGTGCCACCAGCAGATTGGGAGTGAATGAGCAGTTCTTC. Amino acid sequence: CATSRLGVNEQFF.

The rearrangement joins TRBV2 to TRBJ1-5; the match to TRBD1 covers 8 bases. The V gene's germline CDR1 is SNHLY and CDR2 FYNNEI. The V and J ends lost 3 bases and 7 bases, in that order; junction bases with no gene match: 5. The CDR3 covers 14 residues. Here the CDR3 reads CASSDGQGQQPQHF. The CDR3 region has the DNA TGTGCCAGCAGTGACGGACAGGGCCAACAGCCCCAGCATTTT.

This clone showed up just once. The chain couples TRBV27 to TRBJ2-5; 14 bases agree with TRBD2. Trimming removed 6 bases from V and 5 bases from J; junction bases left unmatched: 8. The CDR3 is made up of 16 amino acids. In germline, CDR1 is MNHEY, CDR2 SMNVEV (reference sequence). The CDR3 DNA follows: TGTGCCAGCAGGGTTGGACTAGCGGGAGGAGGTGAGACCCAGTACTTC. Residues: CASRVGLAGGGETQYF.

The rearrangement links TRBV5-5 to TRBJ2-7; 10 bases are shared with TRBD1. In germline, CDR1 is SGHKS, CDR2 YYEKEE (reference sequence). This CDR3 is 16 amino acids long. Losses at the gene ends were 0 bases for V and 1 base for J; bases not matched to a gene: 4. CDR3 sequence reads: CASSLEGQGVSYEQYF. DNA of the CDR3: TGTGCCAGCAGCTTGGAAGGACAGGGGGTGTCCTACGAGCAGTACTTC.

This CDR3 reads CASSRDRGRLTEAFF. CDR3 nucleotides: TGTGCCAGTAGTAGAGACAGGGGGCGTCTCACTGAAGCTTTCTTT. The rearrangement uses TRBV19 and TRBJ1-1; 10 bases fit TRBD1. V lost 4 bases and J lost 4; bases outside the gene matches: 6. This CDR3 has 15 amino acids. Germline CDR1 LNHDA, CDR2 SQIVND (reference sequence). The entire variable domain, with the rest obtained from reference TRBV19 and TRBJ1-1, is as follows: DGGITQSPKYLFRKEGQNVTLSCEQNLNHDAMYWYRQDPGQGLRLIYYSQIVNDFQKGDIAEGYSVSREKKESFPLTVTSAQKNPTAFYLCASSRDRGRLTEAFFGQGTRLTVV.

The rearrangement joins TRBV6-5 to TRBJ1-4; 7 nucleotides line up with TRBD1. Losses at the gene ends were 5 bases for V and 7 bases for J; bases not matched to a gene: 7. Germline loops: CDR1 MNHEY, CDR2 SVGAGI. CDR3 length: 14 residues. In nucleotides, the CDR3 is TGTGCCAGCAGTCGCACCAGGGGGACTGAAAAACTGTTTTTT. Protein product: CASSRTRGTEKLFF.

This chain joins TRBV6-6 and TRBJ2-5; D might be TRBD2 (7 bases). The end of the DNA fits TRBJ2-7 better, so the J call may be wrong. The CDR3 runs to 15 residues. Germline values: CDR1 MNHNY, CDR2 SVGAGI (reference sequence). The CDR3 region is CASSGRDIASYEQYF. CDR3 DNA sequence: TGTGCCAGCAGTGGGAGGGACATCGCCTCCTACGAGCAGTACTTC.

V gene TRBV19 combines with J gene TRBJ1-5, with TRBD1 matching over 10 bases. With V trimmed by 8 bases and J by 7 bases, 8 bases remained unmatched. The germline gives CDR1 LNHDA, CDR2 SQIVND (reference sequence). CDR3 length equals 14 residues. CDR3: CASQDRGKVQPQHF. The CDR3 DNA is TGTGCCAGTCAGGACAGGGGGAAAGTGCAGCCCCAGCATTTT.

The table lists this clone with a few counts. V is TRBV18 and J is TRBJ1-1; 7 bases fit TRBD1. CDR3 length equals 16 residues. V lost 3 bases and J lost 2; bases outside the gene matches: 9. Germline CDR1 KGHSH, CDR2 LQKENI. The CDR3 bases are TGTGCCAGCTCACCGCCTTACGGGACAGCTAACACTGAAGCTTTCTTT. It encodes CASSPPYGTANTEAFF.

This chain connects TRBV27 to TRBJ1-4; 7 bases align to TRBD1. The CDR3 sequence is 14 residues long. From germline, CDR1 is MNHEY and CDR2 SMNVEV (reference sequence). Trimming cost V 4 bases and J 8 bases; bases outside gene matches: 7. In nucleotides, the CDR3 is TGTGCCAGCAGTTGGGACAGATCAGGAGAAAAACTGTTTTTT. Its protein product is CASSWDRSGEKLFF.

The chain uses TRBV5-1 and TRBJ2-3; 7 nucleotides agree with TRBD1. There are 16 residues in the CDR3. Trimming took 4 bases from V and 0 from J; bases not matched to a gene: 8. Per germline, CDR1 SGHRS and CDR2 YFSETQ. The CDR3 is CASSRILTGSTDTQYF. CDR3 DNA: TGCGCCAGCAGCCGAATTCTGACAGGGAGCACAGATACGCAGTATTTT.

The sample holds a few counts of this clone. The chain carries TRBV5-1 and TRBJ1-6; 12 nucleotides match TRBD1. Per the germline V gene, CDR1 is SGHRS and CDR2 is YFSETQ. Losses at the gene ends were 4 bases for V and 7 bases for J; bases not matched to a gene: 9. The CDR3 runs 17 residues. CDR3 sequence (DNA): TGCGCCAGCAGCCCCGGGACAGGGGGCCCGGGGAATTCACCCCTCCACTTT. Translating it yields CASSPGTGGPGNSPLHF.

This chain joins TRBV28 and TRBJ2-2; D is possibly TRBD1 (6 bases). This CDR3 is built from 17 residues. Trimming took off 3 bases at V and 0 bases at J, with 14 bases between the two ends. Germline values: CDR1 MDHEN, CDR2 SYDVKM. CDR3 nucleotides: TGTGCCAGCAGTTTCACGGGACACTTTGCGAACACCGGGGAGCTGTTTTTT. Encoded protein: CASSFTGHFANTGELFF.

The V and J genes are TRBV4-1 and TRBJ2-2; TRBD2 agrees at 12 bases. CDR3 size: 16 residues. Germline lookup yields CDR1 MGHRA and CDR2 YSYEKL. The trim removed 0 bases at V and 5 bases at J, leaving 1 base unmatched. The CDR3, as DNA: TGCGCCAGCAGCCAAGACGGGACTAGCGGGACCGGGGAGCTGTTTTTT. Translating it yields CASSQDGTSGTGELFF.

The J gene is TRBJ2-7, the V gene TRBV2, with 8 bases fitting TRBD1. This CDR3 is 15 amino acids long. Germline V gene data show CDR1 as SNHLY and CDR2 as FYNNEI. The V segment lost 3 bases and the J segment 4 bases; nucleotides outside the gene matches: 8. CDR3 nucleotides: TGTGCCAGCAGTGAGGTGTCAGGGGGCGCGTACGAGCAGTACTTC. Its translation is CASSEVSGGAYEQYF.

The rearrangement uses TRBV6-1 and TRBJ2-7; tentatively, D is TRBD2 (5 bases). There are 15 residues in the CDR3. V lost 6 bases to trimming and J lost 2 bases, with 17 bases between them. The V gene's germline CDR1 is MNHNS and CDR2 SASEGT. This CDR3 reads CASRPTRPNPYEQYF. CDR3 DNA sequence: TGTGCCAGCAGGCCCACTAGGCCGAATCCCTACGAGCAGTACTTC.

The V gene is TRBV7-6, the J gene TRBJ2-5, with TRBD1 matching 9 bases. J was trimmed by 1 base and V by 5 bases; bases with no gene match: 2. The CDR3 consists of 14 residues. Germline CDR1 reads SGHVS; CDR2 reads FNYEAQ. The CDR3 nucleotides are TGTGCCAGCAGCGGACAGGGGACCCAAGAGACCCAGTACTTC. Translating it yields CASSGQGTQETQYF.

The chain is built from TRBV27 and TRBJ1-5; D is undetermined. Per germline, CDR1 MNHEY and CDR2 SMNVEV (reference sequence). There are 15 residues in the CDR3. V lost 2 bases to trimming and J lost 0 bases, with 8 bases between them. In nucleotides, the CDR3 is TGTGCCAGCAGTTTAGGATACTATAGCAATCAGCCCCAGCATTTT. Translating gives CASSLGYYSNQPQHF.

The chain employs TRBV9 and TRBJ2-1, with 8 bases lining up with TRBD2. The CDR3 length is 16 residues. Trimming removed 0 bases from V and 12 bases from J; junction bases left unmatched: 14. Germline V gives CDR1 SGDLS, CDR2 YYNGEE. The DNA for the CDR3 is TGTGCCAGCAGCGTAGAGGGCAGCGGGAGTACGATGTGGCAGTTCTTC. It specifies CASSVEGSGSTMWQFF.